The 25 T cell receptor beta chains reported below all come from one sample, sequenced in a study of blood T cell repertoires in COVID-19. The data were produced by immunoSEQ multiplex PCR, yet TCRdb's version contains in-frame clones alone and is incomplete. In the table there are fewer than 50,000 clones, just over 90% of which are singletons. Sequences were obtained from peripheral blood. The receptors derive from a man aged 45 to 65 with COVID-19, enrolled during active disease.

The rearrangement joins TRBV10-3 to TRBJ2-7, with 7 positions matching TRBD1. The CDR3 sequence is 14 residues long. After removal of 7 bases from V and 2 bases from J, the junction contained 8 bases not matched to a gene. Germline CDR1 reads ENHRY; CDR2 reads SYGVKD. CDR3 sequence: CAINDRVRAYEQYF. The CDR3, as DNA: TGTGCCATCAACGACAGGGTTCGGGCCTACGAGCAGTACTTC.

The V call is TRBV5-1, the J call TRBJ1-1, with D perhaps TRBD1 (6 bases). The CDR3 runs 14 residues. Germline CDR1 and CDR2: SGHRS and YFSETQ. V lost 3 bases and J lost 1, with 10 bases in between. In DNA form, the CDR3 reads TGCGCCAGCAGCTCCGGACAGCCGAACACTGAAGCTTTCTTT. It yields the protein CASSSGQPNTEAFF.

This clone is a singleton in its sample. V and J are TRBV6-1 and TRBJ1-4, with TRBD1 matching over 8 bases. Trimming took 2 bases from V and 3 from J; bases not matched to a gene: 5. The CDR3 has 16 amino acids. Germline V gene data show CDR1 as MNHNS and CDR2 as SASEGT. CDR3 residues: CASSEFYRGANEKLFF. CDR3 nucleotides: TGTGCCAGCAGTGAATTCTACAGGGGGGCTAATGAAAAACTGTTTTTT.

The chain couples TRBV3-1 (or the pseudogene TRBV3-2) to TRBJ2-7; weak D call: TRBD2 (5 bases). The V gene lost 1 base and the J gene lost 4 bases, with 14 bases spanning the gap. Germline-derived CDR1 and CDR2 are LGHDT and YNNKEL (reference sequence). This CDR3 is 15 amino acids long. For the CDR3, the DNA is TGTGCCAGCAGCCAAGCCCCGCGGACTTTATACGAGCAGTACTTC. It encodes CASSQAPRTLYEQYF.

The chain has TRBV28 and TRBJ2-2; 8 nucleotides align to TRBD2. Unmatched junction bases numbered 10, after V lost 7 bases and J lost 6 bases. From germline, CDR1 is MDHEN and CDR2 SYDVKM. This CDR3 region has 15 residues. The DNA for the CDR3 is TGTGCCAGCATCAACGGGGGGGTTAAGGCCGGGGAGCTGTTTTTT. Its translation is CASINGGVKAGELFF.

This chain uses TRBV19 with TRBJ2-3; 7 nucleotides agree with TRBD2. CDR1 is LNHDA and CDR2 is SQIVND in the germline V gene (reference sequence). The trim removed 5 bases at V and 2 bases at J, leaving 4 bases unmatched. The length of the CDR3 is 14 residues. The DNA for the CDR3 is TGTGCCAGTAGTCCCGGGACTAACACAGATACGCAGTATTTT. Translating gives CASSPGTNTDTQYF.

V usage is TRBV5-1 and J usage is TRBJ1-2; maybe TRBD1 (6 bases). Trimming pared 0 bases from V and 2 bases from J, leaving 23 bases between. Germline CDR1 SGHRS, CDR2 YFSETQ. The CDR3 loop spans 19 amino acids. For the CDR3, the DNA is TGCGCCAGCAGCTTGGCCGCGGGGGCTCGGGAGGTTCCCAACTATGGCTACACCTTC. Its protein is CASSLAAGAREVPNYGYTF. Filled out from reference TRBV5-1 and TRBJ1-2, the complete variable domain reads KAGVTQTPRYLIKTRGQQVTLSCSPISGHRSVSWYQQTPGQGLQFLFEYFSETQRNKGNFPGRFSGRQFSNSRSEMNVSTLELGDSALYLCASSLAAGAREVPNYGYTFGSGTRLTVV.

The chain couples TRBV5-1 to TRBJ2-3, with 7 bases lining up with TRBD1. CDR1 SGHRS and CDR2 YFSETQ come from the germline V gene. CDR3 length equals 15 residues. V was clipped by 5 bases and J by 3 bases; unmatched bases: 9. Here the CDR3 reads CASSYRGRGTDTQYF. The CDR3 DNA follows: TGCGCCAGCAGTTATAGGGGGCGCGGTACAGATACGCAGTATTTT.

The V and J genes are TRBV5-6 and TRBJ2-2; D call uncertain. V was pared by 0 bases and J by 3 bases, with 12 bases between. This CDR3 is built from 16 residues. Germline assignment: CDR1 SGHDT and CDR2 YYEEEE. The CDR3 sequence: CASSLGATFDTGELFF. Written as DNA, the CDR3 is TGTGCCAGCAGCTTGGGGGCGACGTTTGACACCGGGGAGCTGTTTTTT.

CDR3 sequence (DNA): TGCAGCGTTGAAGTTTGGACAGGGACGAACTCCTACGAGCAGTACTTC. Its translation: CSVEVWTGTNSYEQYF. J is TRBJ2-7 and V is TRBV29-1; 8 bases are shared with TRBD1. There are 16 residues in the CDR3. Trimming at V came to 1 base and at J to 0 bases, leaving 8 bases not matched to a gene. Germline V gene data show CDR1 as SQVTM and CDR2 as ANQGSEA.

The chain employs TRBV9 and TRBJ1-4; TRBD1 aligns across 12 bases. V shed 4 bases and J 3 bases; nucleotides not matched to a gene: 7. This CDR3 spans 17 amino acids. The germline CDR1 and CDR2 sequences are SGDLS and YYNGEE. CDR3 in DNA: TGTGCCAGCAGCTCACCGGGACAGGGGGCAGCTAATGAAAAACTGTTTTTT. It is translated as CASSSPGQGAANEKLFF.

The chain joins TRBV7-2 to TRBJ1-6, with D perhaps matching TRBD1 (5 bases). The CDR3 is 13 amino acids. V was pared by 5 bases and J by 8 bases, with 10 bases between. CDR1 SGHTA and CDR2 FQGNSA come from the germline V gene. In nucleotides, the CDR3 is TGTGCCAGCAGCCAACGGGACTATTCACCCCTCCACTTT. Translated, it gives CASSQRDYSPLHF.

The chain carries TRBV30 and TRBJ2-2; 9 bases agree with TRBD1. V lost 1 base to trimming and J lost 6 bases; unmatched junction nucleotides: 18. This CDR3 contains 19 residues. Germline V gene sequence: CDR1 GTSNPN, CDR2 SVGIG (reference sequence). The CDR3 spells CAWSARRGTGTSKAGELFF. DNA of the CDR3: TGTGCCTGGAGTGCCCGAAGGGGGACAGGGACTTCTAAGGCCGGGGAGCTGTTTTTT.

The V call is TRBV4-1, the J call TRBJ2-7; D unclear. The ends were cut back, 1 base at V and 2 bases at J, with 6 bases in the middle. Germline CDR1 MGHRA, CDR2 YSYEKL. The length of the CDR3 is 13 residues. Here the CDR3 DNA reads TGCGCCAGCAGCCAAGTCTCGGCCTACGAGCAGTACTTC. Its translation is CASSQVSAYEQYF.

This chain's CDR3 is CASSPPLYGYTF. The DNA of the CDR3 is TGTGCCAGCAGTCCCCCCCTTTATGGCTACACCTTC. The rearrangement uses TRBV28 and TRBJ1-2; the D is unclear. Germline assignment: CDR1 MDHEN and CDR2 SYDVKM. The CDR3 loop spans 12 amino acids. V shed 5 bases and J shed 5 bases, with 9 bases lying between them.

This clone was recorded once. The chain is built from TRBV6-5 and TRBJ2-1; weak D call: TRBD1 (5 bases). With 4 bases removed from V and 0 bases from J, the gap between germline ends came to 10 bases. CDR1 MNHEY and CDR2 SVGAGI come from the germline V gene. CDR3 size: 15 residues. Written as DNA, the CDR3 is TGTGCCAGCAGTTTAGGGGATCCCTCCTACAATGAGCAGTTCTTC. Its protein product is CASSLGDPSYNEQFF.

This chain connects TRBV7-2 to TRBJ1-3; the match to TRBD1 covers 7 bases. V trimming: 8 bases; J trimming: 3 bases; junction bases outside the gene matches: 10. CDR1 and CDR2 from the germline V gene are SGHTA and FQGNSA. The CDR3 covers 15 residues. This chain's CDR3 is CASRRGGGFGNTIYF. CDR3 nucleotides: TGTGCCAGCCGACGAGGAGGGGGCTTTGGAAACACCATATATTTT.

CDR3 coding DNA: TGCAGCGTTGAACTGGGGCAGAGAACCTACGAGCAGTACTTC. Its translation: CSVELGQRTYEQYF. The rearrangement joins TRBV29-1 to TRBJ2-7; weak D call: TRBD1 (5 bases). V lost 2 bases to trimming and J lost 2 bases, with 13 bases between them. The length of the CDR3 is 14 residues. Germline CDR1 and CDR2: SQVTM and ANQGSEA.

This clone has just a few counts. V and J are TRBV23-1 and TRBJ2-7, with D possibly being TRBD1 (6 bases). TRBV23-1 is an ORF; its function is uncertain. The CDR3 is 15 amino acids. Trimming pared 8 bases from V and 1 base from J, leaving 18 bases between. In nucleotides, the CDR3 is TGCGCCAGCCTTCCATGGGCGCAGGGGTCCTACGAGCAGTACTTC. It encodes CASLPWAQGSYEQYF.

The V gene is TRBV30, the J gene TRBJ1-2, with D possibly matching TRBD1 (6 bases). V was pared by 6 bases and J by 2 bases, with 13 bases between. The CDR3 is 13 residues long. Per the germline V gene, CDR1 is GTSNPN and CDR2 is SVGIG (reference sequence). The CDR3 sequence is CACSPTGNYGYTF. In nucleotides, the CDR3 is TGTGCCTGTTCACCCACAGGGAACTATGGCTACACCTTC.

The chain recombines TRBV23-1 with TRBJ1-2, with a weak D call TRBD1 (6 bases). TRBV23-1 is marked as an open reading frame, function uncertain. V shed 4 bases and J shed 8 bases, with 17 bases lying between them. The CDR3 length is 14 residues. Written as DNA, the CDR3 is TGCGCCAGCAGTCTCATCACTCCAGGGGACGGCTACACCTTC. It translates to CASSLITPGDGYTF.

V and J are TRBV7-9 and TRBJ1-2; unclear D gene. V was shortened by 0 bases and J by 6 bases, with 8 bases between the two germline ends. CDR1 and CDR2 from the germline V gene are SEHNR and FQNEAQ (reference sequence). The CDR3 is 13 residues long. The CDR3 DNA reads as TGTGCCAGCAGCTTAGCGGCGGAGGATGGCTACACCTTC. Translation gives CASSLAAEDGYTF.

The chain employs TRBV18 and TRBJ2-3, with 9 nucleotides matching TRBD2. Unmatched junction bases numbered 5, after V lost 3 bases and J lost 4 bases. Germline loops: CDR1 KGHSH, CDR2 LQKENI. This CDR3 is built from 15 residues. The CDR3 DNA is TGTGCCAGCTCACCGATTAGCGGGAGTGCAGATACGCAGTATTTT. As protein: CASSPISGSADTQYF.

The V call is TRBV2, the J call TRBJ1-1, with 7 positions matching TRBD1. CDR3 size: 14 residues. CDR1 is SNHLY and CDR2 is FYNNEI in the germline V gene. The J segment lost 5 bases and the V segment lost 2 bases, leaving 5 bases of the junction unmatched. The CDR3 bases are TGTGCCAGCAGTGAACCTCCAGGGGGGACTGAAGCTTTCTTT. Translation: CASSEPPGGTEAFF.

With regard to this clone: The sample carries other DNA sequences with the same CDR3. CDR3 DNA: TGTGCCAGCTCACGGGACAGGAACACTGAAGCTTTCTTT. Protein product: CASSRDRNTEAFF. The V gene is TRBV18, the J gene TRBJ1-1; 7 bases agree with TRBD1. Trimming took 4 bases from V and 1 from J; bases not matched to a gene: 0. The CDR3 covers 13 residues. In germline, CDR1 is KGHSH, CDR2 LQKENI.